The 3 T cell receptor beta chains below come from one sample, sequenced in a study of cytomegalovirus exposure and HLA in healthy donors. The PCR had 60 Vbeta and 13 Jbeta primers. Produced via immunoSEQ multiplex PCR; TCRdb's table is partial and in-frame only. This sample carries around 60,000 clones, more than 70% of them seen once, and the ten largest clones take roughly 25%. Material: PBMCs. These receptors all stem from a woman aged 40 to 49 in good health and CMV-seropositive.

This rearrangement joins TRBV18 to TRBJ2-7; 7 bases are a match to TRBD2. This CDR3 is 14 amino acids long. Germline-derived CDR1 and CDR2 are KGHSH and LQKENI. The junction had 8 bases not matched to a gene; V was cut back by 6 bases and J by 3 bases. The CDR3: CASSPGGSLYEQYF. The CDR3 coding sequence is TGTGCCAGCTCCCCGGGGGGTTCTCTCTACGAGCAGTACTTC.

This clone was counted once. This sequence joins TRBV5-1 and TRBJ1-5; D perhaps matches TRBD1 (6 bases). Germline loops: CDR1 SGHRS, CDR2 YFSETQ. The V gene lost 7 bases and the J gene lost 0 bases, with 14 bases spanning the gap. This CDR3 has 15 amino acids. CDR3 in amino acids: CASSKTGDSNQPQHF. The CDR3 region has the DNA TGCGCCAGCTCAAAGACAGGCGATAGCAATCAGCCCCAGCATTTT.

The chain joins TRBV7-7 to TRBJ2-1; 9 positions agree with TRBD1. V gave up 5 bases and J gave up 8 bases; unmatched junction bases: 10. The CDR3 consists of 15 residues. Germline loops: CDR1 SSHAT, CDR2 FNYEAQ (reference sequence). The CDR3 DNA reads as TGTGCCAGCAGCCTAGGGACAGGGAGACGGGATGAGCAGTTCTTC. Amino acid sequence: CASSLGTGRRDEQFF. Full variable domain (rest looked up from reference TRBV7-7 and TRBJ2-1): GAGVSQSPRYKVTKRGQDVTLRCDPISSHATLYWYQQALGQGPEFLTYFNYEAQPDKSGLPSDRFSAERPEGSISTLTIQRTEQRDSAMYRCASSLGTGRRDEQFFGPGTRLTVL.